The 2 T cell receptor beta chains below were found in one sample sequenced in a study of shared clonotypes between healthy human individuals. Here immunoSEQ multiplex PCR was the method, and the copy in TCRdb shows in-frame clones only, minus some. The sample contains approximately 2,000,000 clones, around 93% of which appear only once. Terminally differentiated effector memory CD45RA+ cells were left out of the naive CD8 fraction, which was CD45RO-negative and positively selected for CCR7. The sequenced sample was naive CD8+ T cells from PBMCs. The receptors derive from a young man in good health. Some clones in this sample may be carry-over from other donors' samples.

J is TRBJ1-1 and V is TRBV29-1; maybe TRBD1 (5 bases). Germline CDR1 is SQVTM and CDR2 is ANQGSEA. The CDR3 runs to 10 residues. The CDR3 protein is CGGRKTEAFF. The CDR3 coding sequence is TGCGGGGGGAGGAAGACTGAAGCTTTCTTT.

Remarks on this clone: One end of the junction fails to match germline, which may point to a read error. This chain links TRBV4-2 with TRBJ2-4, with 8 bases identical to TRBD1. Germline V gene lookup returns CDR1 LGHNA and CDR2 YNFKEQ. This CDR3 region has 15 residues. CDR3 in DNA: TGTGCCAGCAGCCAAGAGCAGGGGGCGGAGACGCCAACTAACTTC. It codes for CASSQEQGAETPTNF.